Below, 2 T cell receptor beta chains from the same sample are listed, as sequenced in a study of T cell responses to AZD1222 COVID-19 vaccine. Generated by immunoSEQ multiplex PCR, the TCRdb table keeps only in-frame clones and is missing some. The repertoire consists of 150,000 to 200,000 clones, with roughly 94% occurring once and the leading ten covering 5.1%. Specimen: peripheral blood, collected 28 days after the second AZD1222 dose. These receptors originate from an adult who received the AZD1222 COVID-19 vaccine.

This chain joins TRBV5-6 and TRBJ1-3, with 9 bases matching TRBD1. CDR3 size: 15 residues. The V gene end was trimmed by 7 bases and the J gene end by 2 bases; junction bases not matched to a gene: 7. Germline-derived CDR1 and CDR2 are SGHDT and YYEEEE. The CDR3 DNA sequence: TGTGCCAGCCGAGGGACAGGGTCGGCTGGAAACACCATATATTTT. Amino acid sequence: CASRGTGSAGNTIYF.

The V call is TRBV5-5, the J call TRBJ1-2, with D unresolved. Germline loops: CDR1 SGHKS, CDR2 YYEKEE (reference sequence). Trimming cost V 0 bases and J 4 bases, with 7 bases left between them. CDR3 length equals 13 residues. The CDR3 loop is CASSLESGYGYTF. CDR3 bases: TGTGCCAGCAGCTTGGAGTCAGGCTATGGCTACACCTTC.